The 22 T cell receptor beta chains presented below share a single source sample, sequenced in a study of PD-1 blockade in classical Hodgkin lymphoma. Here immunoSEQ multiplex PCR was the method, and the copy in TCRdb shows in-frame clones only, minus some. The sample yields just under 65,000 clones, about 89% seen once. The time point here: cycle 4 day 1 (C4D1), after more than five weeks of nivolumab. Brentuximab vedotin exposure varied, and every patient relapsed after autologous stem cell transplantation. Sequencing used peripheral blood mononuclear cells (PBMCs), obtained before the fourth cycle of nivolumab. The receptors here all came from a human donor with classical Hodgkin lymphoma.

The chain recombines TRBV6-5 with TRBJ2-5, with a weak D call TRBD2 (7 bases). The CDR3 is 15 residues long. Per the germline V gene, CDR1 is MNHEY and CDR2 is SVGAGI. Trimming took off 2 bases at V and 4 bases at J, with 14 bases between the two ends. The CDR3: CASSYPGGGRETQYF. As DNA, the CDR3 is TGTGCCAGCAGTTACCCGGGGGGCGGTCGAGAGACCCAGTACTTC.

The chain couples TRBV9 to TRBJ1-5; maybe TRBD1 (6 bases). CDR1 SGDLS and CDR2 YYNGEE come from the germline V gene. The CDR3 has 15 residues. V gave up 3 bases and J gave up 0 bases, with 10 bases separating them. The CDR3 is CASSATGHSNQPQHF. CDR3 in DNA: TGTGCCAGCAGCGCGACAGGCCATAGCAATCAGCCCCAGCATTTT. Using reference TRBV9 and TRBJ1-5 for the parts outside the CDR3, the full variable domain is DSGVTQTPKHLITATGQRVTLRCSPRSGDLSVYWYQQSLDQGLQFLIQYYNGEERAKGNILERFSAQQFPDLHSELNLSSLELGDSALYFCASSATGHSNQPQHFGDGTRLSIL.

This sequence joins TRBV6-1 and TRBJ2-3; weak D call: TRBD1 (6 bases). The germline CDR1 and CDR2 sequences are MNHNS and SASEGT. This CDR3 region has 11 residues. The V gene lost 6 bases and the J gene lost 7 bases, with 8 bases spanning the gap. The CDR3 coding sequence is TGTGCCAGCAGACAGGGCCATACGCAGTATTTT. Protein product: CASRQGHTQYF.

V and J are TRBV5-4 and TRBJ1-1; 7 bases line up with TRBD1. V lost 4 bases to trimming and J lost 4 bases; unmatched junction nucleotides: 7. CDR3 size: 14 residues. The V gene's germline CDR1 is SGHNT and CDR2 YYREEE (reference sequence). The chain's CDR3 is CASSSRGSGTEAFF. In nucleotides, the CDR3 is TGTGCCAGCAGCAGCAGGGGGAGTGGCACTGAAGCTTTCTTT.

J is TRBJ2-1 and V is TRBV7-9; D is perhaps TRBD1 or TRBD2 (5 bases each). The CDR3 has 13 amino acids. Per the germline V gene, CDR1 is SEHNR and CDR2 is FQNEAQ (reference sequence). V lost 6 bases and J lost 11, with 17 bases in between. CDR3 in DNA: TGTGCCAGCAGTCTAAATAGGGGAGTTCAGCAGTTCTTC. Translated, it gives CASSLNRGVQQFF.

The V and J genes are TRBV27 and TRBJ2-1, with TRBD2 as a possible D gene (7 bases). V gave up 7 bases and J gave up 5 bases, with 18 bases separating them. CDR3 length: 15 residues. Germline loops: CDR1 MNHEY, CDR2 SMNVEV (reference sequence). CDR3 nucleotides: TGTGCCAGCATCCCGCCGGGGGCGGGAGACAATGAGCAGTTCTTC. Translated, it gives CASIPPGAGDNEQFF.

The genes are TRBV30 and TRBJ2-1; maybe TRBD2 (6 bases). Trimming pared 0 bases from V and 9 bases from J, leaving 21 bases between. CDR3 length: 16 residues. Germline loops: CDR1 GTSNPN, CDR2 SVGIG (reference sequence). The CDR3 sequence is CAWSVGAGKPGSEQFF. The CDR3 bases are TGTGCCTGGAGTGTAGGTGCGGGGAAACCTGGGAGTGAGCAGTTCTTC. Looking up the rest from reference TRBV30 and TRBJ2-1 gives the full variable domain: SQTIHQWPATLVQPVGSPLSLECTVEGTSNPNLYWYRQAAGRGLQLLFYSVGIGQISSEVPQNLSASRPQDRQFILSSKKLLLSDSGFYLCAWSVGAGKPGSEQFFGPGTRLTVL.

The rearrangement joins TRBV6-5 to TRBJ1-3; no clear D gene. Trimming cost V 0 bases and J 0 bases, with 6 bases left between them. The CDR3 runs 15 residues. Germline V gene data show CDR1 as MNHEY and CDR2 as SVGAGI. The CDR3 sequence: CASSYSGNSGNTIYF. The CDR3 DNA reads as TGTGCCAGCAGTTACTCAGGGAACTCTGGAAACACCATATATTTT.

This chain connects TRBV10-3 to TRBJ2-2; no reliable D call. This CDR3 is 13 amino acids long. V was trimmed by 7 bases and J by 5 bases, leaving 11 bases between them. Germline CDR1 ENHRY, CDR2 SYGVKD. The CDR3 coding sequence is TGTGCCATCATGAACAGTAGGACCGGGGAGCTGTTTTTT. Protein: CAIMNSRTGELFF.

This sequence joins TRBV6-5 and TRBJ1-2; 9 bases align to TRBD1. The V gene end was trimmed by 10 bases and the J gene end by 6 bases; junction bases not matched to a gene: 12. This CDR3 is built from 14 residues. Germline V gives CDR1 MNHEY, CDR2 SVGAGI. The CDR3 loop is CATLPLGQGHGYTF. CDR3 nucleotide sequence: TGTGCCACCCTTCCCCTGGGACAGGGACATGGCTACACCTTC.

The V gene is TRBV4-1, the J gene TRBJ2-1, with 7 bases that match TRBD1. Germline CDR1 is MGHRA and CDR2 is YSYEKL. J lost 9 bases, V lost 1 base, and 9 bases had no gene match. This CDR3 is built from 15 residues. The chain's CDR3 is CASSQGKTGFGEQFF. CDR3 DNA sequence: TGCGCCAGCAGCCAAGGAAAGACAGGGTTTGGTGAGCAGTTCTTC.

The rearrangement links TRBV14 to TRBJ2-1; D gene unclear. Per germline, CDR1 SGHDN and CDR2 FVKESK. V shed 3 bases and J shed 8 bases, with 5 bases lying between them. CDR3 length equals 11 residues. CDR3 sequence (DNA): TGTGCCAGCAGCCAGGGTCATGAGCAGTTCTTC. Amino acid sequence: CASSQGHEQFF.

The V call is TRBV19, the J call TRBJ1-1; D gene uncertain. The germline V gene has CDR1 LNHDA and CDR2 SQIVND (reference sequence). V was pared by 3 bases and J by 1 base, with 12 bases between. CDR3 length equals 15 residues. The CDR3 is CASSIKRTANTEAFF. CDR3 DNA sequence: TGTGCCAGTAGTATCAAGCGGACGGCGAACACTGAAGCTTTCTTT.

The V and J genes are TRBV27 and TRBJ2-2, with 13 bases matching TRBD2. Per the germline V gene, CDR1 is MNHEY and CDR2 is SMNVEV (reference sequence). After removal of 3 bases from V and 2 bases from J, the junction contained 6 bases not matched to a gene. CDR3 length: 18 residues. The CDR3 reads CASSFSGLAGTNTGELFF. The CDR3 DNA reads TGTGCCAGCAGTTTTTCGGGACTAGCGGGGACCAACACCGGGGAGCTGTTTTTT.

This clone was recorded only once. This sequence joins TRBV6-5 and TRBJ1-5; tentative D call: TRBD1 (5 bases). The CDR3 is 13 amino acids. Trimming took off 2 bases at V and 8 bases at J, with 10 bases between the two ends. Germline-derived CDR1 and CDR2 are MNHEY and SVGAGI. The CDR3 sequence is CASSYGTLEPQHF. The CDR3 region has the DNA TGTGCCAGCAGTTACGGGACGCTGGAGCCCCAGCATTTT.

This sequence joins TRBV11-2 and TRBJ1-2, with 7 bases that match TRBD1. With 6 bases clipped from V and 9 bases from J, the junction kept 4 bases outside the gene matches. CDR3 size: 11 residues. CDR1 SGHAT and CDR2 FQNNGV come from the germline V gene. The CDR3 DNA follows: TGTGCCAGCAGTCAACAGGGGCGCTACACCTTC. It specifies CASSQQGRYTF.

J is TRBJ1-5 and V is TRBV5-8; tentative D call: TRBD1 (5 bases). The V and J ends lost 4 bases and 2 bases respectively, with 19 bases between them. The CDR3 runs 17 residues. Per the germline V gene, CDR1 is SGHTS and CDR2 is YDEGEE. The CDR3 spells CASSTSGRGGGNQPQHF. CDR3 nucleotides: TGTGCCAGCAGCACCTCAGGAAGAGGAGGGGGCAATCAGCCCCAGCATTTT.

The J gene is TRBJ1-4, the V gene TRBV5-1, with TRBD1 matching over 7 bases. The CDR3 totals 15 residues. CDR1 and CDR2 (germline): SGHRS, YFSETQ. With 4 bases clipped from V and 5 bases from J, the junction kept 8 bases outside the gene matches. CDR3 nucleotides: TGCGCCAGCAGCACTACAGGGGCTGGGAATGAAAAACTGTTTTTT. Amino acids: CASSTTGAGNEKLFF.

V gene TRBV30 combines with J gene TRBJ1-2; D is uncertain. In germline, CDR1 is GTSNPN, CDR2 SVGIG (reference sequence). The length of the CDR3 is 11 residues. V shed 5 bases and J shed 4 bases, with 8 bases lying between them. The CDR3 DNA reads as TGTGCCTGGGGTAACCTCTATGGCTACACCTTC. Encoded protein: CAWGNLYGYTF.

The chain joins TRBV23-1 to TRBJ2-4; D gene uncertain. TRBV23-1 is flagged as an ORF with uncertain function. This CDR3 region has 16 residues. The V gene lost 7 bases and the J gene lost 1 base, with 17 bases spanning the gap. CDR3 coding DNA: TGCGCCAGCAAGTACGGGTGGGTGGGCGCCAAAAACATTCAGTACTTC. Encoded protein: CASKYGWVGAKNIQYF.

The chain has TRBV7-2 and TRBJ2-6, with a possible D match to TRBD1 (6 bases). V dropped 1 base and J dropped 2 bases, with 12 bases sitting between them. CDR3 size: 17 residues. Germline V CDR1 and CDR2: SGHTA, FQGNSA. CDR3 nucleotides: TGTGCCAGCAGCTTAGTGACAGGTGTAACTGGGGCCAACGTCCTGACTTTC. Translating gives CASSLVTGVTGANVLTF.

This chain links TRBV11-2 with TRBJ2-3; D uncertain. The CDR3 has 13 residues. Germline V gene lookup returns CDR1 SGHAT and CDR2 FQNNGV. V was cut by 1 base and J by 6 bases, with 8 bases left in between. CDR3 amino acids: CASSLGFSDTQYF. The CDR3 bases are TGTGCCAGCAGCTTAGGATTTTCTGATACGCAGTATTTT.